This T cell receptor (beta chain) was identified during a study of blood T cell repertoires in COVID-19. Germline V gives CDR1 LNHDA, CDR2 SQIVND (reference sequence). The length of the CDR3 is 14 residues. V dropped 5 bases and J dropped 6 bases, with 16 bases sitting between them. The table came from immunoSEQ multiplex PCR; TCRdb's copy has only in-frame clones and leaves some out. The sample has about 140,000 clones; around 80% are singletons. The sequenced material came from peripheral blood. The TCR was taken from a woman over 75 with active or convalescent COVID-19. The V gene is TRBV19, the J gene TRBJ1-2; D not certain. In DNA, the CDR3 is TGTGCCAGTAGTCCTCGGGGAGGGCACCATGGCTACACCTTC. Its protein is CASSPRGGHHGYTF.